This T cell receptor (beta chain) was sequenced for a study of Ad26.COV2.S vaccination and SARS-CoV-2 variants. Study in general: Enrolled in COV1001, the donor was in the Ad26.COV2.S trial arm, which received the vaccine.

Sequencing used immunoSEQ multiplex PCR; TCRdb keeps in-frame clones, though not all of them. The data hold 350,000 to 400,000 clones, with 89% observed a single time. Noted treatment: some 20 received Ad26.COV2.S at low or high dose, single or two shots; about 5 received placebo; per-sample allocation not given. Samples came from day 63 after the first vaccine or placebo injection. This person who donated was an adult of 18-55 years in Boston. Details on this clone: What it recognizes is unknown.

The CDR3 contains 15 residues. In germline, CDR1 is SGHNT, CDR2 YYREEE (reference sequence). Trimming removed 1 base from V and 5 bases from J; junction bases left unmatched: 1. Study conclusions and caveats: Reported post-vaccination CD8+ and CD4+ T cell responses to spike showed substantial breadth.

The chain couples TRBV5-4 to TRBJ2-2, with 11 bases lining up with TRBD2. The sample in question was peripheral blood, obtained in a trial of Ad26.COV2.S vaccine versus placebo. The sequence derives from a person between 18 and 59 years old who received the Ad26.COV2.S COVID-19 vaccine or a placebo. This CDR3 reads CASSLRTSGTGELFF. Written as DNA, the CDR3 is TGTGCCAGCAGCTTGAGGACTAGCGGGACCGGGGAGCTGTTTTTT.